The 2 T cell receptor beta chains below were found in one sample sequenced in a study of T cells expressing NK-cell markers. Reanalyzing the 5' RACE reads, TCRdb keeps one entry per CDR3 protein, without DNA. The sample has around 260,000 distinct CDR3 sequences. What was sequenced was blood T cells: a sorted CD56 or NKG2C T cell subset, CD4+ or CD8+ T cells, or bulk PBMC T cells (not recorded which). Receptors originate from a woman between 18 and 70 years old in good health.

The CDR3 loop reads CASSFGPNVPGHRTDTQYF. J is TRBJ2-3 and V is TRBV11-1; TCRdb's D call, TRBD1, is unchecked because there is no DNA. CDR3 size: 19 residues. Looked up from germline, CDR1 is SGHAT and CDR2 is FQDESV (reference sequence).

CDR3 in amino acids: CSASPNHGFGYGYTF. The chain has TRBV20-1 and TRBJ1-2. CDR3 length: 15 amino acids. CDR1 is DFQATT and CDR2 is SNEGSKA in the germline V gene (reference sequence).